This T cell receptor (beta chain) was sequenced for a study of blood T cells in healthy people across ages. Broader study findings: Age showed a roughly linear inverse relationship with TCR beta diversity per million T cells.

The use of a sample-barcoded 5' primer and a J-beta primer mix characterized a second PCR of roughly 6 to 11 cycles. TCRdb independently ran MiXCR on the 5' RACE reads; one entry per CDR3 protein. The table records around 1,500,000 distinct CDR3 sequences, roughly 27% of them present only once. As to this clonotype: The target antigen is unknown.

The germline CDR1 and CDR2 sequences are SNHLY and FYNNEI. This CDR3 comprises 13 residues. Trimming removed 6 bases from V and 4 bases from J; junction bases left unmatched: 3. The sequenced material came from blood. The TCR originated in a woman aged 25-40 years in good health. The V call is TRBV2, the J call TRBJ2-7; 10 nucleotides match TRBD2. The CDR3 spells CASRNSGRYEQYF. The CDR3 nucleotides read TGTGCCAGCAGGAATAGCGGGAGGTACGAGCAGTACTTC.